Reported below is one T cell receptor beta chain. Its antigen is not identified. This record belongs to a study of Graves' ophthalmopathy and Graves' hyperthyroidism. The study, taken as a whole, reports: At around 70% sensitivity and approximately 72% specificity, the model predicted progression of the ophthalmopathy. Between ophthalmopathy and stable hyperthyroidism, a 13-signature model drew a separation with nearly 90% sensitivity and around 80% specificity.

Beta-chain TCR CDR3 regions were amplified from RNA transcripts. The authors performed first-round RT-PCR with HTBI primers and then a second-round multiplex PCR. TCRdb used MiXCR to reprocess the multiplex PCR reads, holding one entry per CDR3 protein. This table has around 670,000 distinct CDR3 sequences, approximately 40% appearing once. Excluded: other autoimmune disease, uncontrolled infection, pregnancy or lactation. PBMCs were isolated by Ficoll-Paque density gradient centrifugation, using approximately 10 ml of fresh peripheral blood as the starting material. The sequenced sample was peripheral blood. The receptor comes from an adult man with Graves' ophthalmopathy.

The CDR3 region is CASSATGDWYGYTF. CDR3 DNA sequence: TGTGCCAGCAGTGCGACAGGGGATTGGTATGGCTACACCTTC. This rearrangement joins TRBV25-1 to TRBJ1-2, with 8 bases identical to TRBD1. Germline V gene sequence: CDR1 MGHDK, CDR2 SYGVNS. V dropped 4 bases and J dropped 5; count of bases not matched to a gene: 6. The CDR3 runs to 14 residues.